The next 30 T cell receptor beta chains were all read from a single sample in a study of blood T cell repertoires in COVID-19. Sequencing was performed with immunoSEQ multiplex PCR; in TCRdb, only in-frame clones are kept and a portion is missing. The top ten clones hold about 15% of a sample with approximately 170,000 clones, 84% of them seen once. Specimen: peripheral blood. Receptors originate from a woman in her 70s with COVID-19, enrolled during active disease.

The chain has TRBV9 and TRBJ1-2; 12 bases map to TRBD1. J was trimmed by 7 bases and V by 3 bases; bases with no gene match: 7. The CDR3 length is 15 residues. From germline, CDR1 is SGDLS and CDR2 YYNGEE. The CDR3 is CASSDTGQGAGGYTF. The CDR3 bases are TGTGCCAGCAGCGATACGGGACAGGGGGCTGGTGGCTACACCTTC.

The CDR3 is CASRADSLSGNTIYF. The DNA of the CDR3 is TGTGCCAGCAGGGCAGACAGCCTCTCTGGAAACACCATATATTTT. This chain joins TRBV6-5 and TRBJ1-3; D possibly corresponds to TRBD1 (5 bases). V lost 6 bases to trimming and J lost 0 bases, with 12 bases between them. The CDR3 is 15 amino acids. The germline V gene has CDR1 MNHEY and CDR2 SVGAGI.

This sequence joins TRBV5-1 and TRBJ2-1, with TRBD2 identical over 7 bases. The germline V gene has CDR1 SGHRS and CDR2 YFSETQ. J gave up 5 bases and V 5 bases, and 4 bases lay outside the gene matches. The CDR3 covers 13 residues. The CDR3 region has the DNA TGCGCCAGCAGGCGGGGGTCTGACAATGAGCAGTTCTTC. Translation gives CASRRGSDNEQFF.

The chain couples TRBV5-1 to TRBJ2-5; TRBD1 matches 7 bases. J was trimmed by 1 base and V by 4 bases; bases with no gene match: 7. The CDR3 runs 15 residues. The germline V gene encodes CDR1 SGHRS and CDR2 YFSETQ. The DNA of the CDR3 is TGCGCCAGCAGCCTTCAACAGGGGTCCCAAGAGACCCAGTACTTC. Amino acids: CASSLQQGSQETQYF.

This clone was observed a single time. This chain joins TRBV28 and TRBJ1-4; 7 bases map to TRBD1. This CDR3 has 16 amino acids. Trimming at V came to 4 bases and at J to 8 bases, leaving 13 bases not matched to a gene. The V gene's germline CDR1 is MDHEN and CDR2 SYDVKM. CDR3: CASSSSETGRTEKLFF. As DNA, the CDR3 is TGTGCCAGCAGTTCCTCAGAGACAGGGCGAACGGAAAAACTGTTTTTT.

This clone showed up just once. The J gene is TRBJ2-1, the V gene TRBV11-2; D ambiguous. Germline V gene lookup returns CDR1 SGHAT and CDR2 FQNNGV. Trimming left V 1 base short and J 8 bases short, with 6 bases between. The CDR3 extends over 12 amino acids. DNA of the CDR3: TGTGCCAGCAGCTTAGGTCAATATGAGCAGTTCTTC. This translates into CASSLGQYEQFF.

Turning to this clone: Within the sample, other DNA sequences also encode this same CDR3. The chain recombines TRBV7-2 with TRBJ1-1, with 9 bases aligning to TRBD1. The CDR3 extends over 13 amino acids. V shed 7 bases, J shed 5 bases, and the junction held 5 bases outside the gene matches. The germline V gene has CDR1 SGHTA and CDR2 FQGNSA. CDR3 nucleotides: TGTGCCAGCACCACAGGGGGCCGGACTGAAGCTTTCTTT. Translating it yields CASTTGGRTEAFF.

The chain combines TRBV5-6 with TRBJ1-4; D remains ambiguous. Germline loops: CDR1 SGHDT, CDR2 YYEEEE. Trimming took off 1 base at V and 3 bases at J, with 7 bases between the two ends. CDR3 size: 14 residues. The CDR3 DNA reads TGTGCCAGCAGCTTGCTAGGTGCTAATGAAAAACTGTTTTTT. Protein sequence: CASSLLGANEKLFF.

CDR3 bases: TGTGCCAGCAGTTCCCTTGCGGGGGGCCTAAGTCGGGAGACCCAGTACTTC. Its protein is CASSSLAGGLSRETQYF. This chain connects TRBV27 to TRBJ2-5; 8 bases are shared with TRBD2. Germline V lookup: CDR1 MNHEY, CDR2 SMNVEV (reference sequence). The CDR3 contains 17 residues. Trimming at V came to 4 bases and at J to 5 bases, leaving 15 bases not matched to a gene.

In its sample, this clone was seen once. The chain has TRBV11-2 and TRBJ1-2, with a possible D match to TRBD1 (6 bases). Germline V gives CDR1 SGHAT, CDR2 FQNNGV. V lost 4 bases and J lost 5, with 8 bases in between. The CDR3 covers 12 residues. The DNA for the CDR3 is TGTGCCAGCAGCTCGCAGGGGTATGGCTACACCTTC. Its protein is CASSSQGYGYTF.

J is TRBJ2-5 and V is TRBV14; maybe TRBD2 (5 bases). This CDR3 is built from 12 residues. Per the germline V gene, CDR1 is SGHDN and CDR2 is FVKESK. Trimming took off 4 bases at V and 7 bases at J, with 10 bases between the two ends. CDR3 residues: CASSPYAGTQYF. The CDR3 DNA is TGTGCCAGCAGCCCCTATGCGGGGACCCAGTACTTC.

This sequence joins TRBV10-2 and TRBJ2-2; TRBD1 matches at 7 bases. Per the germline V gene, CDR1 is WSHSY and CDR2 is SAAADI. The V segment lost 4 bases and the J segment 7 bases; nucleotides outside the gene matches: 3. The CDR3 is made up of 13 amino acids. The CDR3 is CASSAQGVGELFF. The CDR3 region has the DNA TGCGCCAGCAGTGCTCAGGGGGTCGGGGAGCTGTTTTTT.

V usage is TRBV7-9 and J usage is TRBJ1-2; perhaps TRBD1 as D (6 bases). The germline V gene encodes CDR1 SEHNR and CDR2 FQNEAQ (reference sequence). The CDR3 covers 13 residues. The ends were cut back, 5 bases at V and 4 bases at J, with 11 bases in the middle. The CDR3 DNA sequence: TGTGCCAGCAGCCCCGGGACACTCTATGGCTACACCTTC. This codes for CASSPGTLYGYTF.

This clone was picked up a small number of times. The chain is built from TRBV15 and TRBJ1-5; D call uncertain. The V gene lost 7 bases and the J gene lost 4 bases, with 14 bases spanning the gap. This CDR3 spans 14 amino acids. Germline CDR1 and CDR2: LNHNV and YYDKDF (reference sequence). The CDR3 region is CATKGGLGNQPQHF. The DNA of the CDR3 is TGTGCCACCAAAGGAGGGCTCGGAAATCAGCCCCAGCATTTT.

This clone was seen only a few times. This rearrangement joins TRBV3-1 (or the pseudogene TRBV3-2) to TRBJ1-2; a possible D gene is TRBD1 (5 bases). Looked up from germline, CDR1 is LGHDT and CDR2 is YNNKEL (reference sequence). This CDR3 is 13 amino acids long. V was cut by 7 bases and J by 8 bases, with 17 bases left in between. The CDR3 coding sequence is TGTGCCAGCACCGGGGGAGGTTTGGGCGGCTACACCTTC. This sequence encodes CASTGGGLGGYTF.

The CDR3, as DNA: TGCGCCAGCAGCCAAGAAACTAGCGGGGGAAAAGAGACCCAGTACTTC. This gives the protein CASSQETSGGKETQYF. The J gene is TRBJ2-5, the V gene TRBV4-1; 11 nucleotides line up with TRBD2. The CDR3 covers 16 residues. Germline assignment: CDR1 MGHRA and CDR2 YSYEKL. Unmatched junction bases numbered 3, after V lost 0 bases and J lost 3 bases.

This chain connects TRBV7-2 to TRBJ2-1, with TRBD1 identical over 7 bases. Germline values: CDR1 SGHTA, CDR2 FQGNSA. With V trimmed by 2 bases and J by 9 bases, 13 bases remained unmatched. The CDR3 runs 16 residues. The CDR3 here is CASSLWAGGLLAEQFF. CDR3 nucleotide sequence: TGTGCCAGCAGCTTATGGGCAGGGGGTCTATTGGCTGAGCAGTTCTTC.

The chain employs TRBV4-1 and TRBJ2-5; TRBD2 aligns across 15 bases. Germline CDR1 and CDR2: MGHRA and YSYEKL. There are 17 residues in the CDR3. The trim removed 3 bases at V and 2 bases at J, leaving 4 bases unmatched. This CDR3 reads CASSQGTSGGRQETQYF. The DNA for the CDR3 is TGCGCCAGCAGCCAGGGGACTAGCGGGGGGAGGCAAGAGACCCAGTACTTC.

The V call is TRBV5-1, the J call TRBJ2-5; TRBD1 matches 9 bases. Germline lookup yields CDR1 SGHRS and CDR2 YFSETQ. J was trimmed by 5 bases and V by 4 bases; bases with no gene match: 12. The length of the CDR3 is 16 residues. The CDR3 DNA is TGCGCCAGCAGCAATCCCGGGACAGGGTTCGGGGAGACCCAGTACTTC. This encodes CASSNPGTGFGETQYF.

The chain joins TRBV12-3 or TRBV12-4 to TRBJ1-1; no firm D call. V shed 7 bases and J shed 0 bases, with 9 bases lying between them. The CDR3 covers 13 residues. Written as DNA, the CDR3 is TGTGCCAGCACCCCGCGGTTGAACACTGAAGCTTTCTTT. Its protein product is CASTPRLNTEAFF.

The chain has TRBV7-8 and TRBJ2-1, with TRBD2 as a possible D gene (5 bases). V shed 0 bases and J shed 7 bases, with 13 bases lying between them. The CDR3 is made up of 15 amino acids. Germline V gives CDR1 SGHVS, CDR2 FQNEAQ. CDR3 in DNA: TGTGCCAGCAGCTTAGCTGAGGGAAGAGATAATGAGCAGTTCTTC. Protein: CASSLAEGRDNEQFF.

The genes are TRBV14 and TRBJ1-1; D unclear. The germline gives CDR1 SGHDN, CDR2 FVKESK. The CDR3 totals 14 residues. Trimming removed 4 bases from V and 3 bases from J, with 12 bases in between. CDR3 nucleotide sequence: TGTGCCAGCAGCCGCTATAATCGGGACACTGAAGCTTTCTTT. This sequence encodes CASSRYNRDTEAFF.

CDR3 nucleotides: TGCAGCGTTGCAGCGCTCACAGATACGCAGTATTTT. Its translation: CSVAALTDTQYF. This chain connects TRBV29-1 to TRBJ2-3; D is ambiguous. The CDR3 consists of 12 residues. Germline lookup yields CDR1 SQVTM and CDR2 ANQGSEA. V was shortened by 4 bases and J by 2 bases, with 7 bases between the two germline ends.

The rearrangement joins TRBV19 to TRBJ2-1; D may be TRBD1 (5 bases). V lost 5 bases and J lost 0, with 11 bases in between. Germline V gene lookup returns CDR1 LNHDA and CDR2 SQIVND (reference sequence). This CDR3 region has 15 residues. The CDR3 DNA follows: TGTGCCAGTAGTGAAGGGGTCAGCTCCTACAATGAGCAGTTCTTC. Its translation is CASSEGVSSYNEQFF.

This clone has just one count. This chain connects TRBV6-5 to TRBJ1-1, with D possibly matching TRBD1 (5 bases). The CDR3 covers 14 residues. Trimming removed 2 bases from V and 5 bases from J, with 12 bases in between. Germline V gene sequence: CDR1 MNHEY, CDR2 SVGAGI. CDR3 loop: CASSYGGGVTEAFF. CDR3 nucleotide sequence: TGTGCCAGCAGTTACGGCGGGGGGGTGACTGAAGCTTTCTTT.

A note on this clone: The same CDR3 arises from other DNA sequences in this sample as well. This chain uses TRBV4-1 with TRBJ1-2, with 9 bases lining up with TRBD1. The CDR3 has 14 residues. V lost 3 bases and J lost 4; bases outside the gene matches: 3. Germline V gene lookup returns CDR1 MGHRA and CDR2 YSYEKL. CDR3 in amino acids: CASSQGTGLYGYTF. The CDR3 region has the DNA TGCGCCAGCAGCCAGGGGACAGGGCTCTATGGCTACACCTTC.

J is TRBJ2-1 and V is TRBV5-5; the D is unclear. There are 16 residues in the CDR3. In germline, CDR1 is SGHKS, CDR2 YYEKEE (reference sequence). V dropped 1 base and J dropped 4 bases, with 15 bases sitting between them. The CDR3 here is CASSLSWALSYNEQFF. DNA for the CDR3: TGTGCCAGCAGCTTGTCTTGGGCATTGTCTTACAATGAGCAGTTCTTC.

The V and J genes are TRBV7-3 and TRBJ1-6; 11 bases fit TRBD1. V lost 5 bases, J lost 10 bases, and 4 bases stayed unmatched. The CDR3 loop spans 14 amino acids. Germline V CDR1 and CDR2: SGHTA, FQGTGA. The CDR3 loop reads CASSHGTGGSPLHF. The CDR3 DNA reads as TGTGCCAGCAGCCATGGGACAGGGGGATCACCCCTCCACTTT.

The chain has TRBV14 and TRBJ1-1; D perhaps matches TRBD1 (5 bases). Germline CDR1 reads SGHDN; CDR2 reads FVKESK. V lost 1 base, J lost 6 bases, and 12 bases lay in between. CDR3 length equals 14 residues. CDR3 protein: CASSQVRGAAEAFF. CDR3 nucleotides: TGTGCCAGCAGCCAAGTTCGCGGGGCGGCTGAAGCTTTCTTT.

The rearrangement joins TRBV19 to TRBJ2-2; D is uncertain. Trimming took 5 bases from V and 0 from J, leaving 10 bases between them. The CDR3 totals 15 residues. The germline V gene has CDR1 LNHDA and CDR2 SQIVND (reference sequence). The CDR3 loop reads CASSLISANTGELFF. The CDR3, as DNA: TGTGCCAGTAGTTTAATATCCGCGAACACCGGGGAGCTGTTTTTT.